These 25 T cell receptor beta chains were sequenced from one sample in a study of T cell responses to AZD1222 COVID-19 vaccine. Here immunoSEQ multiplex PCR was the method, and the copy in TCRdb shows in-frame clones only, minus some. The sample lists about 160,000 clones; approximately 90% were seen once. This specimen was peripheral blood, taken on day 0 of AZD1222 vaccination. These receptors originate from an adult in good health.

The CDR3 sequence is CASSEAGLGDTGELFF. The CDR3 DNA follows: TGTGCCAGCAGTGAAGCAGGGTTGGGGGACACCGGGGAGCTGTTTTTT. This sequence joins TRBV2 and TRBJ2-2; either TRBD1 or TRBD2 may supply D (5 bases each). CDR1 is SNHLY, CDR2 FYNNEI, per germline. V was pared by 0 bases and J by 3 bases, with 11 bases between. There are 16 residues in the CDR3.

Only a few counts were recorded for this clone. This rearrangement joins TRBV25-1 to TRBJ1-6; D is uncertain. The ends were cut back, 7 bases at V and 2 bases at J, with 6 bases in the middle. The CDR3 sequence is 13 residues long. The V gene's germline CDR1 is MGHDK and CDR2 SYGVNS. The CDR3 reads CASTTAYNSPLHF. CDR3 sequence (DNA): TGTGCCAGCACCACGGCCTATAATTCACCCCTCCACTTT.

With regard to this clone: In the same sample, other DNA sequences code for this CDR3. The chain carries TRBV5-6 and TRBJ1-1; 8 bases agree with TRBD1. Looked up from germline, CDR1 is SGHDT and CDR2 is YYEEEE. With 3 bases clipped from V and 1 base from J, the junction kept 2 bases outside the gene matches. The length of the CDR3 is 14 residues. CDR3: CASSSGTGNTEAFF. Here the CDR3 DNA reads TGTGCCAGCAGCTCGGGGACAGGGAACACTGAAGCTTTCTTT. Full variable domain (remainder filled in from reference TRBV5-6 and TRBJ1-1): DAGVTQSPTHLIKTRGQQVTLRCSPKSGHDTVSWYQQALGQGPQFIFQYYEEEERQRGNFPDRFSGHQFPNYSSELNVNALLLGDSALYLCASSSGTGNTEAFFGQGTRLTVV.

The gene calls are TRBV27 and TRBJ1-2; unclear D gene. This CDR3 contains 13 residues. Deletions cut 6 bases from V and 7 bases from J, with 15 bases between. CDR1 MNHEY and CDR2 SMNVEV come from the germline V gene (reference sequence). The CDR3 loop reads CASRTAWTSGYTF. The CDR3 DNA is TGTGCCAGCAGAACCGCCTGGACGAGTGGCTACACCTTC.

The V call is TRBV5-4, the J call TRBJ1-6; D not certain. The CDR3 length is 15 residues. The V end lost 0 bases, the J end lost 5 bases, and 9 bases lay between the germline ends. The germline V gene encodes CDR1 SGHNT and CDR2 YYREEE (reference sequence). CDR3 nucleotides: TGTGCCAGCAGCTTGGACAGCTTGAATAATTCACCCCTCCACTTT. Its protein is CASSLDSLNNSPLHF.

The V gene is TRBV4-3, the J gene TRBJ2-1, with 7 bases aligning to TRBD1. The CDR3 spans 16 residues. CDR1 LGHNA and CDR2 YSLEER come from the germline V gene. The V gene end was trimmed by 1 base and the J gene end by 4 bases; junction bases not matched to a gene: 7. CDR3 residues: CASSQVGDSPYNEQFF. DNA of the CDR3: TGCGCCAGCAGCCAAGTAGGGGACAGTCCTTACAATGAGCAGTTCTTC.

J is TRBJ2-7 and V is TRBV6-2 or TRBV6-3; a weak D match, TRBD1 (5 bases). Looked up from germline, CDR1 is MNHEY and CDR2 is SVGEGT. The CDR3 loop spans 13 amino acids. Trimming took 5 bases from V and 2 from J, leaving 10 bases between them. Written as DNA, the CDR3 is TGTGCCAGCAGTCTGACAGCTGCCTACGAGCAGTACGTC. It specifies CASSLTAAYEQYV.

The rearrangement joins TRBV18 to TRBJ2-7; no reliable D call. CDR3 length equals 14 residues. CDR1 and CDR2 (germline): KGHSH, LQKENI. V lost 4 bases and J 0 bases, leaving 10 bases between the germline ends. CDR3 region: CASSRDKNSYEQYF. For the CDR3, the DNA is TGTGCCAGCTCACGCGACAAAAACTCCTACGAGCAGTACTTC.

This chain connects TRBV11-2 to TRBJ2-1; D remains ambiguous. V dropped 3 bases and J dropped 5 bases, with 14 bases sitting between them. CDR1 and CDR2 (germline): SGHAT, FQNNGV. The CDR3 has 15 amino acids. CDR3 region: CASSFRWGTNNEQFF. The DNA of the CDR3 is TGTGCCAGCAGCTTTCGGTGGGGAACGAACAATGAGCAGTTCTTC. Using reference TRBV11-2 and TRBJ2-1 for the parts outside the CDR3, the full variable domain is EAGVAQSPRYKIIEKRQSVAFWCNPISGHATLYWYQQILGQGPKLLIQFQNNGVVDDSQLPKDRFSAERLKGVDSTLKIQPAKLEDSAVYLCASSFRWGTNNEQFFGPGTRLTVL.

The chain uses TRBV24-1 and TRBJ2-2; 7 nucleotides align to TRBD1. V was clipped by 0 bases and J by 2 bases; unmatched bases: 5. Germline CDR1 is KGHDR and CDR2 is SFDVKD. The CDR3 runs to 17 residues. This CDR3 reads CATSDLRTGRNTGELFF. The CDR3 DNA follows: TGTGCCACCAGTGATTTGCGGACAGGACGAAACACCGGGGAGCTGTTTTTT.

The chain uses TRBV7-9 and TRBJ2-2; 12 nucleotides match TRBD1. The CDR3 sequence is 15 residues long. V gave up 4 bases and J gave up 6 bases; unmatched junction bases: 3. Germline lookup yields CDR1 SEHNR and CDR2 FQNEAQ (reference sequence). The CDR3 spells CASSWGTGGSGELFF. Here the CDR3 DNA reads TGTGCCAGCAGCTGGGGGACAGGGGGCTCCGGGGAGCTGTTTTTT.

Worth noting for this clone: Sequence at one end of the junction differs from germline and may be a read error. DNA for the CDR3: TGTGCTAGCAGCCCGCGATTAAACGGCGCCTACGAGCAGTACTTC. It encodes CASSPRLNGAYEQYF. The rearrangement links TRBV7-7 to TRBJ2-7; D uncertain. From germline, CDR1 is SSHAT and CDR2 FNYEAQ (reference sequence). The CDR3 runs to 15 residues.

The gene calls are TRBV10-3 and TRBJ2-7; 7 positions match TRBD2. V gave up 0 bases and J gave up 0 bases; unmatched junction bases: 5. CDR3 length equals 16 residues. Germline CDR1 reads ENHRY; CDR2 reads SYGVKD. The CDR3 is CAISESERGLSYEQYF. The CDR3 nucleotides read TGTGCCATCAGTGAGTCGGAGCGGGGACTCTCCTACGAGCAGTACTTC.

The rearrangement joins TRBV9 to TRBJ2-1; 10 bases fit TRBD1. The CDR3 runs 15 residues. Trimming at V came to 1 base and at J to 8 bases, leaving 6 bases not matched to a gene. From germline, CDR1 is SGDLS and CDR2 YYNGEE. CDR3 in DNA: TGTGCCAGCAGCGTACAGACAGGGGGCGTCCATGAGCAGTTCTTC. Encoded protein: CASSVQTGGVHEQFF.

The chain is built from TRBV3-1 (or the pseudogene TRBV3-2) and TRBJ2-5, with 8 bases lining up with TRBD2. The CDR3 covers 16 residues. Germline V gene data show CDR1 as LGHDT and CDR2 as YNNKEL (reference sequence). V was clipped by 0 bases and J by 2 bases; unmatched bases: 5. CDR3 in DNA: TGTGCCAGCAGCCAAGAGGGCGGGGGGACTCAAGAGACCCAGTACTTC. This translates into CASSQEGGGTQETQYF.

The V gene is TRBV9, the J gene TRBJ1-1; 9 nucleotides match TRBD1. The CDR3 contains 14 residues. Germline V gene data show CDR1 as SGDLS and CDR2 as YYNGEE. Unmatched junction bases numbered 4, after V lost 3 bases and J lost 4 bases. The CDR3 is CASSDHRGPTEAFF. The CDR3 coding sequence is TGTGCCAGCAGCGATCACAGGGGGCCCACTGAAGCTTTCTTT.

The chain carries TRBV3-1 (or the pseudogene TRBV3-2) and TRBJ1-3, with D uncertain. This CDR3 is 12 amino acids long. Germline-derived CDR1 and CDR2 are LGHDT and YNNKEL (reference sequence). Trimming cost V 7 bases and J 4 bases, with 8 bases left between them. CDR3 in DNA: TGTGCCAGCACCCGGCAAGGAAACACCATATATTTT. Translation gives CASTRQGNTIYF.

The rearrangement joins TRBV5-1 to TRBJ2-1, with D possibly being TRBD1 (5 bases). Germline CDR1 reads SGHRS; CDR2 reads YFSETQ. V was trimmed by 2 bases and J by 8 bases, leaving 11 bases between them. CDR3 length: 13 amino acids. DNA of the CDR3: TGCGCCAGCAGCTTTCAGGGTTCGGATGAGCAGTTCTTC. Amino acids: CASSFQGSDEQFF.

V gene TRBV3-1 (or the pseudogene TRBV3-2) combines with J gene TRBJ2-3; TRBD2 might be the D (5 bases). V was shortened by 0 bases and J by 5 bases, with 21 bases between the two germline ends. The germline V gene encodes CDR1 LGHDT and CDR2 YNNKEL (reference sequence). This CDR3 has 18 residues. CDR3 residues: CASSQDYRVVRAGDTQYF. The DNA for the CDR3 is TGTGCCAGCAGCCAAGATTACCGTGTCGTGCGGGCGGGAGATACGCAGTATTTT.

The CDR3 loop reads CASSLYGELFF. CDR3 DNA sequence: TGTGCCAGCAGTTTATACGGGGAGCTGTTTTTT. The rearrangement joins TRBV28 to TRBJ2-2, with unresolved D. The CDR3 extends over 11 amino acids. Germline loops: CDR1 MDHEN, CDR2 SYDVKM. V was clipped by 1 base and J by 7 bases, with 1 base between them.

Here the CDR3 reads CASSQEANPDTQYF. The DNA of the CDR3 is TGTGCCAGCAGCCAAGAGGCCAATCCAGATACGCAGTATTTT. The genes are TRBV3-1 (or the pseudogene TRBV3-2) and TRBJ2-3, with D unresolved. Germline CDR1 and CDR2: LGHDT and YNNKEL (reference sequence). This CDR3 is 14 amino acids long. V was clipped by 0 bases and J by 4 bases, with 8 bases between them.

The chain joins TRBV19 to TRBJ1-2; D remains unclear. The CDR3 extends over 14 amino acids. Between the trimmed V and J ends, which lost 6 bases and 0 bases, there was a span of 11 bases. Germline loops: CDR1 LNHDA, CDR2 SQIVND (reference sequence). The CDR3 nucleotides read TGTGCCAGTAGAGCTACAGCTGCTAACTATGGCTACACCTTC. Protein sequence: CASRATAANYGYTF.

The rearrangement joins TRBV7-9 to TRBJ2-7, with 7 bases aligning to TRBD1. V shed 5 bases, J shed 4 bases, and the junction held 5 bases outside the gene matches. The CDR3 totals 13 residues. CDR1 and CDR2 (germline): SEHNR, FQNEAQ (reference sequence). The CDR3 loop reads CASSAATGYEQYF. The CDR3 DNA sequence: TGTGCCAGCAGCGCCGCGACAGGGTACGAGCAGTACTTC.

The chain has TRBV5-4 and TRBJ1-3; D is unclear. Deletions cut 5 bases from V and 1 base from J, with 13 bases between. From germline, CDR1 is SGHNT and CDR2 YYREEE (reference sequence). The CDR3 runs to 15 residues. The CDR3 loop reads CASSREGSSGNTIYF. The CDR3 DNA sequence: TGTGCCAGCAGTCGAGAGGGTTCATCTGGAAACACCATATATTTT.

Here the CDR3 reads CATTTSSVNSPLHF. The CDR3 DNA sequence: TGCGCCACCACAACCAGCAGCGTTAATTCACCCCTCCACTTT. This chain links TRBV10-2 with TRBJ1-6; no clear D. Germline CDR1 WSHSY, CDR2 SAAADI. The CDR3 contains 14 residues. Trimming shortened V by 10 bases and J by 6 bases, and 16 bases separated the two germline ends.